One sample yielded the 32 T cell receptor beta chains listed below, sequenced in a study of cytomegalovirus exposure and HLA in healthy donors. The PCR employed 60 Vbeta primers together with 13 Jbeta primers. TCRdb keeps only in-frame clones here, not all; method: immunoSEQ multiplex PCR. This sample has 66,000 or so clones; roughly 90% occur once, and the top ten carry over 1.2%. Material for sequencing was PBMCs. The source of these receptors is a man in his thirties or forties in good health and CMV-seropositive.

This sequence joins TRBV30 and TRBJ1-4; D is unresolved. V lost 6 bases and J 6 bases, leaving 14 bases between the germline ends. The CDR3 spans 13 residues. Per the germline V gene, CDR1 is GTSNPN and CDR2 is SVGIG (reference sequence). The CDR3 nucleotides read TGTGCCTGCCCCAATGTGGCATATGAAAAACTGTTTTTT. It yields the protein CACPNVAYEKLFF.

The CDR3 coding sequence is TGTGCCAGCAGCGAAGCTAGCGGGAGCTACAATGAGCAGTTCTTC. It encodes CASSEASGSYNEQFF. The chain recombines TRBV7-8 with TRBJ2-1; 10 nucleotides agree with TRBD2. The CDR3 covers 15 residues. V lost 5 bases, J lost 3 bases, and 4 bases stayed unmatched. CDR1 SGHVS and CDR2 FQNEAQ come from the germline V gene.

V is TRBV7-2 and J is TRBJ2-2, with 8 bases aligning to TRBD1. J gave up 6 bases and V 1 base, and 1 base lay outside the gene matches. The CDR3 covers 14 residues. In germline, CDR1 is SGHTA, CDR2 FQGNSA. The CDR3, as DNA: TGTGCCAGCAGCTTAGTACAGGGGGCCGGGGAGCTGTTTTTT. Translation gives CASSLVQGAGELFF.

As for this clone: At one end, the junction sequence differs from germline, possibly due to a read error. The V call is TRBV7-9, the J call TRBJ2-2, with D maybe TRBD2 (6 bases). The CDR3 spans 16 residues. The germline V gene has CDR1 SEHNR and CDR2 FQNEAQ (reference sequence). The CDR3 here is CSSSLDGGMGTGELFF. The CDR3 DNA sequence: TGTTCCAGCAGCTTAGATGGCGGGATGGGAACCGGGGAGCTGTTTTTT. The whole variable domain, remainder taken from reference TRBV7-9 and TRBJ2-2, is DTGVSQNPRHKITKRGQNVTFRCDPISEHNRLYWYRQTLGQGPEFLTYFQNEAQLEKSRLLSDRFSAERPKGSFSTLEIQRTEQGDSAMYLCSSSLDGGMGTGELFFGEGSRLTVL.

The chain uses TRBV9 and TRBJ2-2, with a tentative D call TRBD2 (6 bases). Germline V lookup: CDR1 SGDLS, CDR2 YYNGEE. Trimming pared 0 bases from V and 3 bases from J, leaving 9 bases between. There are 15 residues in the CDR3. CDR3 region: CASSVVGGDTGELFF. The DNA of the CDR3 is TGTGCCAGCAGCGTAGTGGGGGGTGACACCGGGGAGCTGTTTTTT.

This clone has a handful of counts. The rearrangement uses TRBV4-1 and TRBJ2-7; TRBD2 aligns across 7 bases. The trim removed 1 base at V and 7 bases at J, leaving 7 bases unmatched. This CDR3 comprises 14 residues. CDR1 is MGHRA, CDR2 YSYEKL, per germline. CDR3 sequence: CASSQVSGRGEQYF. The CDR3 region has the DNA TGCGCCAGCAGCCAAGTATCAGGGAGGGGTGAGCAGTACTTC.

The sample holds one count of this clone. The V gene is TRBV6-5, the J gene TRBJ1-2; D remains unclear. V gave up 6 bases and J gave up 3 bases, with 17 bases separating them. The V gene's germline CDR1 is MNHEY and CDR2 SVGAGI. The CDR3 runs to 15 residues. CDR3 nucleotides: TGTGCCAGCAGGAGAGGCTCCGCTGCTGACTATGGCTACACCTTC. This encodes CASRRGSAADYGYTF.

CDR3 amino acids: CASSTRTGGDKDTEAFF. CDR3 coding DNA: TGTGCCAGCAGCACCCGGACAGGGGGAGATAAAGACACTGAAGCTTTCTTT. V is TRBV7-2 and J is TRBJ1-1; 10 nucleotides align to TRBD1. Trimming at V came to 5 bases and at J to 3 bases, leaving 12 bases not matched to a gene. The CDR3 runs 17 residues. The germline V gene has CDR1 SGHTA and CDR2 FQGNSA.

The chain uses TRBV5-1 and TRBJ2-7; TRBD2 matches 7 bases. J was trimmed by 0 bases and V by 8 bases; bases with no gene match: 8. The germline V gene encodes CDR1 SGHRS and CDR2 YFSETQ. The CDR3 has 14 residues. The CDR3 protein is CASWGGGSSYEQYF. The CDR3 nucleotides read TGCGCCAGTTGGGGCGGGGGAAGCTCCTACGAGCAGTACTTC.

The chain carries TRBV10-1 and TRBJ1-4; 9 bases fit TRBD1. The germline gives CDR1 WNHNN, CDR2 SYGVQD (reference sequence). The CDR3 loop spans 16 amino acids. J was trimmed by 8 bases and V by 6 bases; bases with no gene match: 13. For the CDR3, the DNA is TGCGCCAGCAGCAGTTGGAGTGGGACAGGGAAAGAAAAACTGTTTTTT. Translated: CASSSWSGTGKEKLFF.

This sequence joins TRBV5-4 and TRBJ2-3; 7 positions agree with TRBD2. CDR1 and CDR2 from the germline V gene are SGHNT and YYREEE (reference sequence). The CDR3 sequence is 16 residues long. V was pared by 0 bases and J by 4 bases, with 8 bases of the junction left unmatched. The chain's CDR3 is CASSLVGGGAPDTQYF. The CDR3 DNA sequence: TGTGCCAGCAGCTTGGTTGGCGGGGGTGCCCCAGATACGCAGTATTTT.

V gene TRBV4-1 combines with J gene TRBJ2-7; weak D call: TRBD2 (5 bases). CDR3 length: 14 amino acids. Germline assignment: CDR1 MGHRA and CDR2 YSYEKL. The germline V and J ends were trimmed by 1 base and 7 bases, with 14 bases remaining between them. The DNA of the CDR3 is TGCGCCAGCAGCCAAGTAGGACTCTCGGAAGAGCAGTACTTC. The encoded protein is CASSQVGLSEEQYF.

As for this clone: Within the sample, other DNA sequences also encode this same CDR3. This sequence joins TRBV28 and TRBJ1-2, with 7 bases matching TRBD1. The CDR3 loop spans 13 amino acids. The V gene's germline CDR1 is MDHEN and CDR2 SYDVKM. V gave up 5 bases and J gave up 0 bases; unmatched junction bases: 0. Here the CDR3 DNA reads TGTGCCAGCAGTACAGGGGCTAACTATGGCTACACCTTC. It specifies CASSTGANYGYTF.

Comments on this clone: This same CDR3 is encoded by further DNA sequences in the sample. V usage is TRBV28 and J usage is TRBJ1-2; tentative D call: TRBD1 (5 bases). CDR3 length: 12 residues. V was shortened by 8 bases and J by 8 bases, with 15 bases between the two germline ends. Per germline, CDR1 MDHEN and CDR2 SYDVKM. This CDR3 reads CASFRERGGYTF. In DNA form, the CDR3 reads TGTGCCAGCTTCAGGGAAAGGGGCGGCTACACCTTC.

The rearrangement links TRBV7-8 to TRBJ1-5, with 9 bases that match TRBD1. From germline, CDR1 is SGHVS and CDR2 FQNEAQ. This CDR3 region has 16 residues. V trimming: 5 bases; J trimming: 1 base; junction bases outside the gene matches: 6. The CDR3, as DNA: TGTGCCAGCAGCACACAGGGGGCGCGGAGCAATCAGCCCCAGCATTTT. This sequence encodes CASSTQGARSNQPQHF.

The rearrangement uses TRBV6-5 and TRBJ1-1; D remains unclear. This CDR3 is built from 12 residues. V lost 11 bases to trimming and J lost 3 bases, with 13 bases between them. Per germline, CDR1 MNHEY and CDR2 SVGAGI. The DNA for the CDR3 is TGTGCCTCCTCTGCGGGTTACACTGAAGCTTTCTTT. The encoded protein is CASSAGYTEAFF.

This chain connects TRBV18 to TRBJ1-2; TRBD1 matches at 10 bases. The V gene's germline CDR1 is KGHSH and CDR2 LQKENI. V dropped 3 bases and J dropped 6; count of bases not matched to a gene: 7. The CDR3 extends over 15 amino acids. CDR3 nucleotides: TGTGCCAGCTCACCCGAATCGACAGGGGGCCATGGCTACACCTTC. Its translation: CASSPESTGGHGYTF.

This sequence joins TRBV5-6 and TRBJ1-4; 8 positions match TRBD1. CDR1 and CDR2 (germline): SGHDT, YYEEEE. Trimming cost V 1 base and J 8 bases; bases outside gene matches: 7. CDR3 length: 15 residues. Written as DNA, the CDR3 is TGTGCCAGCAGCTTGATCGGACAGGGTGAAGAAAAACTGTTTTTT. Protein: CASSLIGQGEEKLFF.

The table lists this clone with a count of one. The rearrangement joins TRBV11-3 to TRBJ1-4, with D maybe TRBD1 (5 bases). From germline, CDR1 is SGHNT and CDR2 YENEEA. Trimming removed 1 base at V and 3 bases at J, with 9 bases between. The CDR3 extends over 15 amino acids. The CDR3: CASSLAQAANEKLFF. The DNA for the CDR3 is TGTGCCAGCAGCTTAGCACAGGCCGCTAATGAAAAACTGTTTTTT. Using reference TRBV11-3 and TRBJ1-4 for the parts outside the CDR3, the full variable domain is EAGVVQSPRYKIIEKKQPVAFWCNPISGHNTLYWYLQNLGQGPELLIRYENEEAVDDSQLPKDRFSAERLKGVDSTLKIQPAELGDSAVYLCASSLAQAANEKLFFGSGTQLSVL.

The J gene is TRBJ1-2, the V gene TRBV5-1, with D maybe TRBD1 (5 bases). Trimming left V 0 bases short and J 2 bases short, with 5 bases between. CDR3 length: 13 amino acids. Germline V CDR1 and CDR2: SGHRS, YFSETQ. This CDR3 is CASSLAGNYGYTF. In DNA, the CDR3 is TGCGCCAGCAGCTTGGCAGGGAACTATGGCTACACCTTC.

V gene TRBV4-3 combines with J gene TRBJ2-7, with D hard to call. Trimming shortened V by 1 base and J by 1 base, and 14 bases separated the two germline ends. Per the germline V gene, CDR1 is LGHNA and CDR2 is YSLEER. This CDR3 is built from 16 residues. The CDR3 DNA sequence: TGCGCCAGCAGCCAAGTGCTCGCGACACTTTCCTACGAGCAGTACTTC. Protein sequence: CASSQVLATLSYEQYF.

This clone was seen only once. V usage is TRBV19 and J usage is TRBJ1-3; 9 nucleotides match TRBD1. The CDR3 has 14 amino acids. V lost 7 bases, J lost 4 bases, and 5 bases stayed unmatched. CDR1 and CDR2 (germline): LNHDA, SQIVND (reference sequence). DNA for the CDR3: TGTGCCAGTACCCTTGGGACAGGGGGAAACACCATATATTTT. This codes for CASTLGTGGNTIYF.

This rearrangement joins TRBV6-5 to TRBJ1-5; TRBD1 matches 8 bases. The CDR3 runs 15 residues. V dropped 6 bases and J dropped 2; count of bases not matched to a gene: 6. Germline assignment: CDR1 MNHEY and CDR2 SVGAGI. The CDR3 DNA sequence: TGTGCCAGCAGCCCGGACAGGGCTGGCAATCAGCCCCAGCATTTT. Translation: CASSPDRAGNQPQHF.

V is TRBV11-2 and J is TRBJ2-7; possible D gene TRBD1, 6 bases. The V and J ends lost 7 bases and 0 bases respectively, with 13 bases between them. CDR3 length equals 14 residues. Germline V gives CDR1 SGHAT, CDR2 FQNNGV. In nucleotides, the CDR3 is TGTGCCAGCACTGGGACATTTAACTCCTACGAGCAGTACTTC. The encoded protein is CASTGTFNSYEQYF.

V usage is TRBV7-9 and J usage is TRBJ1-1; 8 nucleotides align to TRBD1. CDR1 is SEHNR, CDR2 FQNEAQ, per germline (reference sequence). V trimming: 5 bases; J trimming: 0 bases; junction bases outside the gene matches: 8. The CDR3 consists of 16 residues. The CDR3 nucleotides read TGTGCCAGCAGCACGGGACAGGCGCTCATGAACACTGAAGCTTTCTTT. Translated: CASSTGQALMNTEAFF.

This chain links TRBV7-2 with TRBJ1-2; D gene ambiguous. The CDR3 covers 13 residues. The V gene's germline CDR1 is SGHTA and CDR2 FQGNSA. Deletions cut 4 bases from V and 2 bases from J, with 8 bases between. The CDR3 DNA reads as TGTGCCAGCAGCTACAGTGTAAACTATGGCTACACCTTC. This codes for CASSYSVNYGYTF.

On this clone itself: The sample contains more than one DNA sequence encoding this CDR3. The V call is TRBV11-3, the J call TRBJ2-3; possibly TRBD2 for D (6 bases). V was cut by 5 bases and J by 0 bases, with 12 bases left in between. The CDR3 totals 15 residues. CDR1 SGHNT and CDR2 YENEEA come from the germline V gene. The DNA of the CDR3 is TGTGCCAGCAGCCGGAGGGCCGGTAGCACAGATACGCAGTATTTT. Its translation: CASSRRAGSTDTQYF.

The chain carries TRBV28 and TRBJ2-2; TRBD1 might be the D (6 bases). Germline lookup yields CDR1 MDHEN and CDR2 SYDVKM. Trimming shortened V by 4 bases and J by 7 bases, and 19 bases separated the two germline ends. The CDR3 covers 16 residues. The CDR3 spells CASSSQGKAVIGELFF. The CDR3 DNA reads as TGTGCCAGCAGTTCCCAGGGGAAGGCGGTTATCGGGGAGCTGTTTTTT.

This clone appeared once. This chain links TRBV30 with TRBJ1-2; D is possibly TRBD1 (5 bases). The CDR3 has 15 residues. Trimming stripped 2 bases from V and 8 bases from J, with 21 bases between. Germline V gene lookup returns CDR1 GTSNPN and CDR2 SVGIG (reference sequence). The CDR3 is CAWSQGAIRLRGYTF. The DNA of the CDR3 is TGTGCCTGGAGTCAAGGGGCGATCCGCCTTAGGGGCTACACCTTC. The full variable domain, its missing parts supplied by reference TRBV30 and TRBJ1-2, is SQTIHQWPATLVQPVGSPLSLECTVEGTSNPNLYWYRQAAGRGLQLLFYSVGIGQISSEVPQNLSASRPQDRQFILSSKKLLLSDSGFYLCAWSQGAIRLRGYTFGSGTRLTVV.

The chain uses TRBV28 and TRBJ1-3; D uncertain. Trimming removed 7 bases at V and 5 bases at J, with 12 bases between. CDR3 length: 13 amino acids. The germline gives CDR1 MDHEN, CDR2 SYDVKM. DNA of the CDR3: TGTGCCAGCATAGGAGGATTTAGAAACACCATATATTTT. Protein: CASIGGFRNTIYF.

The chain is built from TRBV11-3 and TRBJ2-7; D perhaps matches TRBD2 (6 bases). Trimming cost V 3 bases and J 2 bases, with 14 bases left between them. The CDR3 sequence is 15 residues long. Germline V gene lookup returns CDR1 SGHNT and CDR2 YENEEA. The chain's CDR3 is CASSFFTSSTYEQYF. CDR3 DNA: TGTGCCAGCAGCTTTTTTACTAGCAGCACCTACGAGCAGTACTTC.

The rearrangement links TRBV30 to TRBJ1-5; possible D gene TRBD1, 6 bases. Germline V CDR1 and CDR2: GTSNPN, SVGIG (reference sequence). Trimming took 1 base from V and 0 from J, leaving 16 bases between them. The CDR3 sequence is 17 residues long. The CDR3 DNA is TGTGCCTGGAGTGCATCCCGGACAGCTTATAGCAATCAGCCCCAGCATTTT. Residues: CAWSASRTAYSNQPQHF.